Detailed here is one T cell receptor (beta chain). The CDR3 consists of 16 residues. V was shortened by 1 base and J by 4 bases, with 13 bases between the two germline ends. CDR1 SGHVS and CDR2 FQNEAQ come from the germline V gene. The sample is drawn from a study of blood T cell repertoires in COVID-19. In the source study's methods: Reference gene primer amplification in the assay estimated nucleated cell counts. Some clones are missing from TCRdb's copy, which holds only in-frame ones; the method was immunoSEQ multiplex PCR. That table is the source of V, J and clone size, and D and trimming were worked out from the DNA. This table holds about 190,000 clones, around 83% found once.

This sequence originates from a woman aged 40 to 55 with acute or convalescent COVID-19. Sequenced input: peripheral blood. This sequence joins TRBV7-8 and TRBJ2-2, with a tentative D call TRBD2 (5 bases). The CDR3 nucleotides read TGTGCCAGCAGCTTAGGTTCGGGGATCAGCACCGGGGAGCTGTTTTTT. Residues: CASSLGSGISTGELFF.